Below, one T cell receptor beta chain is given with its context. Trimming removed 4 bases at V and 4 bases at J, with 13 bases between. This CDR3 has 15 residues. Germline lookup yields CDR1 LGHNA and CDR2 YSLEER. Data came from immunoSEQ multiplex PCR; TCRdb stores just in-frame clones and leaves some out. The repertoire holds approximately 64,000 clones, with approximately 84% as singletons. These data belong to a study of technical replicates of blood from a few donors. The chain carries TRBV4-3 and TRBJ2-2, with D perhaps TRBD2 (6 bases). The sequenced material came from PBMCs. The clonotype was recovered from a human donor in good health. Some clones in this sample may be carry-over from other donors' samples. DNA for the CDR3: TGCGCCAGCAGCCTAAGGGACTCGGGCACCGGGGAGCTGTTTTTT. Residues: CASSLRDSGTGELFF.